These 22 T cell receptor beta chains originate from one sample sequenced in a study of blood T cells in healthy people across ages. A J-beta primer mix and a sample-barcoded 5' primer were used in a second PCR of roughly 6 to 12 cycles. Using its own MiXCR run on the 5' RACE reads, TCRdb lists one record per CDR3 protein. The repertoire has fewer than 2,000,000 distinct CDR3 sequences, 30% to 40% of them found once; the top ten carry 20% to 25%. The specimen was blood. The origin of the receptors is a human donor in good health.

The gene calls are TRBV24-1 and TRBJ2-3, with D uncertain. CDR1 and CDR2 from the germline V gene are KGHDR and SFDVKD. V lost 0 bases, J lost 6 bases, and 6 bases lay in between. The CDR3 runs 13 residues. The CDR3: CATSDLVWDTQYF. As DNA, the CDR3 is TGTGCCACCAGTGATTTGGTTTGGGATACGCAGTATTTT.

The chain uses TRBV6-2 or TRBV6-3 and TRBJ2-4; 7 bases map to TRBD2. Germline V gene lookup returns CDR1 MNHEY and CDR2 SVGEGT. The length of the CDR3 is 17 residues. V was clipped by 4 bases and J by 1 base; unmatched bases: 10. CDR3 in amino acids: CASSSDVREGAKNIQYF. CDR3 DNA: TGTGCCAGCAGTTCGGATGTCAGGGAGGGGGCCAAAAACATTCAGTACTTC.

The chain is built from TRBV15 and TRBJ1-2, with D maybe TRBD1 (6 bases). CDR1 and CDR2 (germline): LNHNV, YYDKDF (reference sequence). This CDR3 spans 14 amino acids. V shed 3 bases and J shed 4 bases, with 12 bases lying between them. In DNA form, the CDR3 reads TGTGCCACCAGCAGGGGGGGGGCCGTCTATGGCTACACCTTC. This gives the protein CATSRGGAVYGYTF.

This sequence joins TRBV29-1 and TRBJ1-1; perhaps TRBD1 as D (5 bases). The V and J ends lost 8 bases and 0 bases respectively, with 13 bases between them. The CDR3 contains 13 residues. Germline V gene data show CDR1 as SQVTM and CDR2 as ANQGSEA. CDR3 sequence: CSTTGTLNTEAFF. In DNA form, the CDR3 reads TGCAGCACTACCGGGACCTTGAACACTGAAGCTTTCTTT. Filled out from reference TRBV29-1 and TRBJ1-1, the complete variable domain reads SAVISQKPSRDICQRGTSLTIQCQVDSQVTMMFWYRQQPGQSLTLIATANQGSEATYESGFVIDKFPISRPNLTFSTLTVSNMSPEDSSIYLCSTTGTLNTEAFFGQGTRLTVV.

This clonotype showed up just once. The genes are TRBV30 and TRBJ2-3; the match to TRBD2 covers 8 bases. Germline V gene sequence: CDR1 GTSNPN, CDR2 SVGIG (reference sequence). V trimming: 6 bases; J trimming: 2 bases; junction bases outside the gene matches: 13. This CDR3 is 16 amino acids long. The CDR3 here is CACDTGGALYTDTQYF. The CDR3 DNA is TGTGCCTGTGATACGGGGGGGGCCCTGTACACAGATACGCAGTATTTT.

The rearrangement links TRBV7-2 to TRBJ2-7; D could derive from TRBD1 or TRBD2 (5 bases each). The J call is in doubt because the DNA end fits TRBJ2-5 better. The CDR3 totals 15 residues. Per the germline V gene, CDR1 is SGHTA and CDR2 is FQGNSA. The DNA for the CDR3 is TGTGCCAGCAGCTTAGCGGGACCACGAGCGGAGACCCAGTACTTC. This sequence encodes CASSLAGPRAETQYF.

This clonotype has only a few counts. V gene TRBV27 combines with J gene TRBJ1-4; D remains ambiguous. This CDR3 is built from 12 residues. V lost 5 bases, J lost 8 bases, and 9 bases lay in between. Germline V CDR1 and CDR2: MNHEY, SMNVEV (reference sequence). CDR3 residues: CASSHGPEKLFF. The CDR3, as DNA: TGTGCCAGCAGTCACGGACCCGAAAAACTGTTTTTT.

This clonotype occurred once. The chain couples TRBV13 to TRBJ1-1, with 7 bases lining up with TRBD1. After removal of 5 bases from V and 3 bases from J, the junction contained 12 bases not matched to a gene. CDR1 and CDR2 (germline): PRHDT, FYEKMQ (reference sequence). This CDR3 has 16 residues. The CDR3 loop is CASSPRDSTRDTEAFF. For the CDR3, the DNA is TGTGCCAGCAGCCCCAGGGACAGTACAAGGGACACTGAAGCTTTCTTT.

J is TRBJ1-2 and V is TRBV5-1; TRBD1 agrees at 10 bases. Trimming at V came to 3 bases and at J to 4 bases, leaving 6 bases not matched to a gene. The CDR3 is 15 amino acids. Per germline, CDR1 SGHRS and CDR2 YFSETQ. CDR3 sequence (DNA): TGCGCCAGCAGCTCGGGACAGGGGACCACCTATGGCTACACCTTC. This translates into CASSSGQGTTYGYTF. Together with reference TRBV5-1 and TRBJ1-2, the CDR3 gives the full variable domain: KAGVTQTPRYLIKTRGQQVTLSCSPISGHRSVSWYQQTPGQGLQFLFEYFSETQRNKGNFPGRFSGRQFSNSRSEMNVSTLELGDSALYLCASSSGQGTTYGYTFGSGTRLTVV.

This clonotype was recorded a few times. This rearrangement joins TRBV6-5 to TRBJ2-7; D remains unclear. The CDR3 consists of 14 residues. CDR1 is MNHEY and CDR2 is SVGAGI in the germline V gene. Trimming stripped 8 bases from V and 2 bases from J, with 16 bases between. The CDR3 DNA is TGTGCCAGCGGGATGAGGAGAGGCCCCTACGAGCAGTACTTC. It specifies CASGMRRGPYEQYF.

The rearrangement uses TRBV28 and TRBJ2-6; TRBD1 matches 7 bases. Losses at the gene ends were 6 bases for V and 0 bases for J; bases not matched to a gene: 5. Germline lookup yields CDR1 MDHEN and CDR2 SYDVKM. CDR3 length equals 16 residues. The CDR3 loop is CASSYRGHSGANVLTF. The DNA of the CDR3 is TGTGCCAGCAGCTACAGGGGACACTCTGGGGCCAACGTCCTGACTTTC.

The V and J genes are TRBV28 and TRBJ1-5; the D gene is possibly TRBD1 (5 bases). The length of the CDR3 is 15 residues. V was cut by 8 bases and J by 4 bases, with 18 bases left in between. In germline, CDR1 is MDHEN, CDR2 SYDVKM. The CDR3 DNA sequence: TGTGCCAGCGGGCCAGGTATTGGGGCAAATCAGCCCCAGCATTTT. Translating it yields CASGPGIGANQPQHF.

This chain uses TRBV5-1 with TRBJ2-3; D not resolved. Trimming stripped 7 bases from V and 0 bases from J, with 12 bases between. The CDR3 loop spans 14 amino acids. Germline V gene sequence: CDR1 SGHRS, CDR2 YFSETQ. This CDR3 is CASRLGESTDTQYF. DNA of the CDR3: TGCGCCAGCCGGCTTGGGGAAAGCACAGATACGCAGTATTTT.

In its sample, this clonotype was seen a few times. The chain uses TRBV4-2 and TRBJ2-7, with TRBD2 matching 12 bases. Germline values: CDR1 LGHNA, CDR2 YNFKEQ. The CDR3 has 16 residues. Trimming at V came to 4 bases and at J to 0 bases, leaving 4 bases not matched to a gene. The CDR3 loop reads CASSPATSGGSYEQYF. Here the CDR3 DNA reads TGTGCCAGCAGCCCTGCGACTAGCGGGGGCTCCTACGAGCAGTACTTC.

The chain carries TRBV4-3 and TRBJ1-1, with D perhaps matching TRBD1 (5 bases). Germline loops: CDR1 LGHNA, CDR2 YSLEER. Trimming took off 0 bases at V and 3 bases at J, with 14 bases between the two ends. The CDR3 runs 16 residues. The CDR3 sequence: CASSQDSSTDYTEAFF. DNA of the CDR3: TGCGCCAGCAGCCAAGACTCTTCGACAGACTACACTGAAGCTTTCTTT.

The chain uses TRBV28 and TRBJ1-1; D ambiguous. Per the germline V gene, CDR1 is MDHEN and CDR2 is SYDVKM. This CDR3 is built from 15 residues. Trimming cost V 5 bases and J 7 bases, with 20 bases left between them. CDR3 sequence: CASSPMGVVRIEAFF. DNA for the CDR3: TGTGCCAGCAGTCCGATGGGAGTCGTGCGGATTGAAGCTTTCTTT. Together with reference TRBV28 and TRBJ1-1, the CDR3 gives the full variable domain: DVKVTQSSRYLVKRTGEKVFLECVQDMDHENMFWYRQDPGLGLRLIYFSYDVKMKEKGDIPEGYSVSREKKERFSLILESASTNQTSMYLCASSPMGVVRIEAFFGQGTRLTVV.

This chain links TRBV9 with TRBJ2-4, with no clear D. Germline-derived CDR1 and CDR2 are SGDLS and YYNGEE. Trimming left V 2 bases short and J 4 bases short, with 16 bases between. There are 16 residues in the CDR3. The CDR3 reads CASSVDGRLGKNIQYF. Here the CDR3 DNA reads TGTGCCAGCAGCGTTGATGGCCGACTCGGTAAAAACATTCAGTACTTC.

The rearrangement uses TRBV7-2 and TRBJ1-1, with 7 bases fitting TRBD1. Germline CDR1 reads SGHTA; CDR2 reads FQGNSA. This CDR3 has 16 residues. V lost 8 bases to trimming and J lost 5 bases; unmatched junction nucleotides: 17. CDR3 nucleotide sequence: TGTGCCAGCTTTAAGGAGGGGGCGGGAGGAAAAACTGAAGCTTTCTTT. Its protein is CASFKEGAGGKTEAFF. Full variable domain (missing parts from reference TRBV7-2 and TRBJ1-1): GAGVSQSPSNKVTEKGKDVELRCDPISGHTALYWYRQSLGQGLEFLIYFQGNSAPDKSGLPSDRFSAERTGGSVSTLTIQRTQQEDSAVYLCASFKEGAGGKTEAFFGQGTRLTVV.

The rearrangement links TRBV12-3 or TRBV12-4 to TRBJ2-3; D remains ambiguous. Trimming took 6 bases from V and 6 from J, leaving 7 bases between them. The CDR3 is 11 residues long. CDR3 nucleotide sequence: TGTGCCAGCAGGGCGTCGGATACGCAGTATTTT. Its translation: CASRASDTQYF.

The table lists this clonotype with a few counts. An end of the junction differs from the germline gene, which may be a read error. The V and J genes are TRBV4-3 and TRBJ2-1; no clear D. The CDR3 consists of 16 residues. Germline-derived CDR1 and CDR2 are LGHNA and YSLEER. The CDR3 is CAGSPLKSGWGNEQFF. Here the CDR3 DNA reads TGCGCCGGCAGCCCCCTAAAGTCCGGATGGGGCAATGAGCAGTTCTTC.

This chain joins TRBV7-2 and TRBJ2-1, with 9 nucleotides matching TRBD2. Per germline, CDR1 SGHTA and CDR2 FQGNSA. The CDR3 spans 17 residues. With V trimmed by 5 bases and J by 8 bases, 16 bases remained unmatched. This CDR3 is CASSRPLRGGRSYEQFF. CDR3 DNA: TGTGCCAGCAGCCGGCCCCTGCGGGGGGGCCGGAGTTATGAGCAGTTCTTC.

This chain links TRBV20-1 with TRBJ2-1; D is uncertain. Germline-derived CDR1 and CDR2 are DFQATT and SNEGSKA (reference sequence). The CDR3 length is 11 residues. Trimming removed 6 bases from V and 3 bases from J, with 6 bases in between. The CDR3 bases are TGCAGTGCCGTACTCTACAATGAGCAGTTCTTC. This translates into CSAVLYNEQFF.